This T cell receptor (beta chain) appears in the sequencing data of a study of T-cell memory formation after mild COVID-19. Study-level results: Several responding clones turned up in pre-infection memory, indicating that cross-reactive memory may have taken part. Second-wave clones that peaked on day 37 lacked confirmed SARS-CoV-2 specificity. CD4+ bias marked clones expanding day 15 to 37, unlike balanced contracting clones.

CDR1 is LNHDA, CDR2 SQIVND, per germline (reference sequence). The CDR3 has 11 amino acids. The germline V and J ends were trimmed by 9 bases and 7 bases, with 12 bases remaining between them. TCRalpha and TCRbeta libraries used 5'RACE with constant-segment primers and UMIs. From the 5' RACE reads, TCRdb called clonotypes with MiXCR, one entry per CDR3 protein. The table records a few hundred thousand distinct CDR3 sequences, more than 15% of them present only once. This clonotype has just a few counts. Its target is unknown. The source of this sequence is a young man who had mild COVID-19 (a few samples of this study predate the infection). Cell type and time point are not known. The chain uses TRBV19 and TRBJ1-1, with D unresolved. The sample was PBMCs or a T cell subset sorted from them (not recorded which). CDR3 sequence: CASHSTVEAFF. CDR3 sequence (DNA): TGTGCCAGCCATAGTACTGTTGAAGCTTTCTTT. Complete variable domain (other parts from reference TRBV19 and TRBJ1-1): DGGITQSPKYLFRKEGQNVTLSCEQNLNHDAMYWYRQDPGQGLRLIYYSQIVNDFQKGDIAEGYSVSREKKESFPLTVTSAQKNPTAFYLCASHSTVEAFFGQGTRLTVV.